Following are 26 T cell receptor beta chains from one sample sequenced in a study of blood T cell repertoires in COVID-19. The repertoire was sequenced with immunoSEQ multiplex PCR; TCRdb's copy has only in-frame clones and lacks some. Of about 59,000 clones listed, 79% are singletons. The sample was peripheral blood. The source of these receptors is a man aged 60-69 years with acute or convalescent COVID-19.

This chain joins TRBV5-1 and TRBJ2-6; 8 bases fit TRBD1. The CDR3 runs to 16 residues. Losses at the gene ends were 6 bases for V and 4 bases for J; bases not matched to a gene: 9. CDR1 SGHRS and CDR2 YFSETQ come from the germline V gene. Written as DNA, the CDR3 is TGCGCCAGCAAACCGACAGGGGCGGCGGGGGCCAACGTCCTGACTTTC. Protein product: CASKPTGAAGANVLTF.

This rearrangement joins TRBV4-2 to TRBJ1-2; D remains unclear. Trimming cost V 0 bases and J 3 bases, with 8 bases left between them. The germline V gene has CDR1 LGHNA and CDR2 YNFKEQ. The CDR3 has 14 amino acids. As DNA, the CDR3 is TGTGCCAGCAGCCAAGAGAACAGTCACTATGGCTACACCTTC. It translates to CASSQENSHYGYTF.

The chain has TRBV9 and TRBJ2-2, with 7 positions matching TRBD1. The CDR3 sequence is 15 residues long. Germline V CDR1 and CDR2: SGDLS, YYNGEE. The junction had 4 bases not matched to a gene; V was cut back by 3 bases and J by 2 bases. CDR3 DNA sequence: TGTGCCAGCAGCGCCCGGGACAGAAACACCGGGGAGCTGTTTTTT. As protein: CASSARDRNTGELFF.

This clone occurred a few times. The rearrangement joins TRBV28 to TRBJ2-7; D unresolved. CDR1 is MDHEN and CDR2 is SYDVKM in the germline V gene. The CDR3 runs to 12 residues. V lost 2 bases to trimming and J lost 3 bases, with 5 bases between them. CDR3 DNA sequence: TGTGCCAGCAGTTTAGTAGTCTACGAGCAGTACTTC. Its protein product is CASSLVVYEQYF.

The gene calls are TRBV13 and TRBJ2-1, with 9 bases lining up with TRBD2. Trimming cost V 4 bases and J 7 bases; bases outside gene matches: 14. This CDR3 contains 17 residues. The germline V gene encodes CDR1 PRHDT and CDR2 FYEKMQ (reference sequence). This CDR3 is CASSSRFSGGATNEQFF. CDR3 DNA: TGTGCCAGCAGCTCCCGCTTTAGCGGGGGAGCCACGAATGAGCAGTTCTTC. The complete variable domain, with remaining parts taken from reference TRBV13 and TRBJ2-1, reads AAGVIQSPRHLIKEKRETATLKCYPIPRHDTVYWYQQGPGQDPQFLISFYEKMQSDKGSIPDRFSAQQFSDYHSELNMSSLELGDSALYFCASSSRFSGGATNEQFFGPGTRLTVL.

The chain has TRBV5-4 and TRBJ2-1; 9 bases map to TRBD2. Germline V gene sequence: CDR1 SGHNT, CDR2 YYREEE (reference sequence). This CDR3 spans 15 amino acids. V was clipped by 1 base and J by 5 bases; unmatched bases: 4. The CDR3 sequence: CASSLPSGVNNEQFF. CDR3 in DNA: TGTGCCAGCAGCTTGCCTAGCGGGGTGAACAATGAGCAGTTCTTC.

V gene TRBV24-1 combines with J gene TRBJ2-1; D is perhaps TRBD1 (7 bases). Germline loops: CDR1 KGHDR, CDR2 SFDVKD. The CDR3 loop spans 16 amino acids. Between the trimmed V and J ends, which lost 4 bases and 3 bases, there was a span of 15 bases. DNA for the CDR3: TGTGCCACCAGTGACGCGGGGACAGATGTCTACAATGAGCAGTTCTTC. Amino acids: CATSDAGTDVYNEQFF.

CDR3 loop: CASSQERDSVEAFF. CDR3 DNA: TGTGCCAGCAGCCAAGAACGAGACAGCGTCGAAGCTTTCTTT. The V gene is TRBV14, the J gene TRBJ1-1; tentative D call: TRBD1 (5 bases). The germline gives CDR1 SGHDN, CDR2 FVKESK. Trimming left V 0 bases short and J 8 bases short, with 13 bases between. The CDR3 sequence is 14 residues long.

The genes are TRBV2 and TRBJ2-7; D is possibly TRBD1 (6 bases). V dropped 5 bases and J dropped 4 bases, with 12 bases sitting between them. CDR1 and CDR2 from the germline V gene are SNHLY and FYNNEI. CDR3 length: 13 amino acids. CDR3 in amino acids: CASSPGQLYEQYF. In nucleotides, the CDR3 is TGTGCCAGCAGTCCAGGACAGTTATACGAGCAGTACTTC.

The chain has TRBV11-2 and TRBJ2-7; 10 bases fit TRBD2. After removal of 3 bases from V and 3 bases from J, the junction contained 5 bases not matched to a gene. CDR1 and CDR2 (germline): SGHAT, FQNNGV. The CDR3 length is 15 residues. The CDR3 spells CASSFLRTSGYEQYF. CDR3 bases: TGTGCCAGCAGCTTTCTCCGGACTAGCGGCTACGAGCAGTACTTC.

This sequence joins TRBV7-2 and TRBJ1-4; D may be TRBD1 (6 bases). This CDR3 spans 16 amino acids. CDR1 SGHTA and CDR2 FQGNSA come from the germline V gene. V dropped 5 bases and J dropped 0 bases, with 13 bases sitting between them. The CDR3 nucleotides read TGTGCCAGCAGCCTAGTTGGGGGCACAACTAATGAAAAACTGTTTTTT. Amino acids: CASSLVGGTTNEKLFF.

This clone appeared once. This rearrangement joins TRBV9 to TRBJ2-5, with D possibly TRBD1 on 5 matching bases. The CDR3 runs to 15 residues. Germline values: CDR1 SGDLS, CDR2 YYNGEE. V lost 1 base and J 3 bases, leaving 13 bases between the germline ends. In DNA, the CDR3 is TGTGCCAGCAGCGTATTATCAGGGTTTAAAGAGACCCAGTACTTC. This codes for CASSVLSGFKETQYF.

This chain uses TRBV11-1 with TRBJ2-5; 10 nucleotides agree with TRBD2. The CDR3 spans 16 residues. Germline V gives CDR1 SGHAT, CDR2 FQDESV (reference sequence). V dropped 4 bases and J dropped 5; count of bases not matched to a gene: 10. This CDR3 reads CASSYRLAGAGETQYF. CDR3 DNA sequence: TGTGCCAGCAGCTATCGGCTAGCGGGGGCGGGTGAGACCCAGTACTTC.

This clone was counted once. The V gene is TRBV5-4, the J gene TRBJ1-1, with unresolved D. The CDR3 has 15 amino acids. Trimming took 3 bases from V and 4 from J, leaving 16 bases between them. CDR1 and CDR2 (germline): SGHNT, YYREEE (reference sequence). The CDR3 sequence: CASSSKEGGGTEAFF. The CDR3 DNA sequence: TGTGCCAGCAGCTCCAAAGAGGGAGGAGGCACTGAAGCTTTCTTT.

The chain couples TRBV5-5 to TRBJ1-2, with TRBD1 as a possible D gene (6 bases). CDR1 SGHKS and CDR2 YYEKEE come from the germline V gene (reference sequence). Trimming took 5 bases from V and 6 from J, leaving 26 bases between them. There are 17 residues in the CDR3. The CDR3 spells CASRMGIGQLRRDGYTF. The CDR3 DNA sequence: TGTGCCAGCAGAATGGGGATAGGACAGTTGAGAAGGGATGGCTACACCTTC.

This clone was detected only a few times. This chain joins TRBV6-4 and TRBJ2-1; 15 positions match TRBD2. Germline V gene lookup returns CDR1 MRHNA and CDR2 SNTAGT. The CDR3 runs to 15 residues. The J segment lost 7 bases and the V segment lost 4 bases, leaving 2 bases of the junction unmatched. The CDR3 spells CASSGGTSGGNEQFF. The CDR3 DNA reads as TGTGCCAGCAGTGGAGGGACTAGCGGGGGGAATGAGCAGTTCTTC.

This chain links TRBV5-1 with TRBJ2-7, with 8 bases aligning to TRBD1. Germline V lookup: CDR1 SGHRS, CDR2 YFSETQ. With V trimmed by 1 base and J by 0 bases, 6 bases remained unmatched. The CDR3 extends over 16 amino acids. The CDR3 sequence: CASSLWAGGASYEQYF. The CDR3 coding sequence is TGCGCCAGCAGCTTGTGGGCAGGGGGCGCCTCCTACGAGCAGTACTTC.

The J gene is TRBJ2-7, the V gene TRBV6-4; possibly TRBD1 for D (6 bases). Germline loops: CDR1 MRHNA, CDR2 SNTAGT. The CDR3 loop spans 13 amino acids. V dropped 6 bases and J dropped 3 bases, with 12 bases sitting between them. The DNA of the CDR3 is TGTGCCAGCAGCAACAGGGCTATCTACGAGCAGTACTTC. Its protein is CASSNRAIYEQYF.

The DNA of the CDR3 is TGTGCCAGCAGCGTAGGGGACACCCAAGAAGCTTTCTTT. Residues: CASSVGDTQEAFF. The rearrangement joins TRBV9 to TRBJ1-1, with a tentative D call TRBD1 (6 bases). V was trimmed by 0 bases and J by 8 bases, leaving 11 bases between them. The CDR3 loop spans 13 amino acids. Looked up from germline, CDR1 is SGDLS and CDR2 is YYNGEE.

The chain links TRBV4-1 to TRBJ2-7, with a tentative D call TRBD2 (6 bases). The V gene lost 4 bases and the J gene lost 2 bases, with 9 bases spanning the gap. The CDR3 length is 13 residues. Germline V gene lookup returns CDR1 MGHRA and CDR2 YSYEKL. This chain's CDR3 is CASSPPGAYEQYF. CDR3 nucleotides: TGCGCCAGCAGCCCCCCGGGGGCCTACGAGCAGTACTTC.

This chain uses TRBV5-6 with TRBJ1-2; D is ambiguous. Trimming cost V 3 bases and J 3 bases, with 15 bases left between them. Germline CDR1 is SGHDT and CDR2 is YYEEEE. This CDR3 region has 15 residues. CDR3 loop: CASSSTSYFYYGYTF. The CDR3 DNA is TGTGCCAGCAGCTCGACATCCTACTTTTACTATGGCTACACCTTC.

V usage is TRBV5-1 and J usage is TRBJ2-3, with D possibly being TRBD1 (6 bases). The CDR3 sequence is 13 residues long. Germline-derived CDR1 and CDR2 are SGHRS and YFSETQ. Trimming stripped 5 bases from V and 1 base from J, with 8 bases between. The DNA for the CDR3 is TGCGCCAGCAGGGGGGCAGGCACAGATACGCAGTATTTT. Translation: CASRGAGTDTQYF. Supplemented by reference TRBV5-1 and TRBJ2-3, the full variable domain reads KAGVTQTPRYLIKTRGQQVTLSCSPISGHRSVSWYQQTPGQGLQFLFEYFSETQRNKGNFPGRFSGRQFSNSRSEMNVSTLELGDSALYLCASRGAGTDTQYFGPGTRLTVL.

The V gene is TRBV30, the J gene TRBJ1-3; the D gene is possibly TRBD1 (6 bases). The germline V gene has CDR1 GTSNPN and CDR2 SVGIG (reference sequence). This CDR3 has 17 residues. V lost 2 bases and J lost 3, with 20 bases in between. The CDR3 nucleotides are TGTGCCTGGAGTTTCTCTGGACAGCGGGGGTTTGGAAACACCATATATTTT. Translation: CAWSFSGQRGFGNTIYF. The full variable domain, its missing parts supplied by reference TRBV30 and TRBJ1-3, is SQTIHQWPATLVQPVGSPLSLECTVEGTSNPNLYWYRQAAGRGLQLLFYSVGIGQISSEVPQNLSASRPQDRQFILSSKKLLLSDSGFYLCAWSFSGQRGFGNTIYFGEGSWLTVV.

V is TRBV19 and J is TRBJ2-4, with 14 nucleotides matching TRBD2. The CDR3 length is 16 residues. Germline V gives CDR1 LNHDA, CDR2 SQIVND (reference sequence). V shed 4 bases and J 4 bases; nucleotides not matched to a gene: 3. CDR3 sequence (DNA): TGTGCCAGTAGTAGCGGGACTAGCGGGGGAAAAAACATTCAGTACTTC. Its translation: CASSSGTSGGKNIQYF.

The CDR3 bases are TGTGCCAGCAGCCAAGGACAGATCAACTCTGGGGCCAACGTCCTGACTTTC. As protein: CASSQGQINSGANVLTF. This chain joins TRBV7-3 and TRBJ2-6, with D tentatively TRBD1 (6 bases). The germline V gene encodes CDR1 SGHTA and CDR2 FQGTGA. With 5 bases removed from V and 0 bases from J, the gap between germline ends came to 14 bases. The length of the CDR3 is 17 residues.

V and J are TRBV24-1 and TRBJ2-7; TRBD2 matches 7 bases. V shed 3 bases, J shed 0 bases, and the junction held 4 bases outside the gene matches. This CDR3 is built from 15 residues. Germline V gene data show CDR1 as KGHDR and CDR2 as SFDVKD. Here the CDR3 DNA reads TGTGCCACCAGTGATCCACAGCGGGGCTCCTACGAGCAGTACTTC. This encodes CATSDPQRGSYEQYF.